This T cell receptor beta chain was observed in a study of early T cells in non-severe SARS-CoV-2 infection. For the study at large: Sequencing of unsorted whole blood was done on bulk RNA, leaving chains unpaired.

This clonotype was seen only a few times. Its target is not known. One entry per CDR3 protein, called by TCRdb with MiXCR from the 5' RACE reads. Of fewer than 85,000 distinct CDR3 sequences listed, around 16% were seen once; the top ten hold about 3%. Study-level results: The VDJdb matching leaned toward anti-spike CD8 responses and overlooked private and CD4 specificities.

CDR1 and CDR2 from the germline V gene are SGHAT and FQNNGV. Trimming removed 4 bases from V and 4 bases from J, with 17 bases in between. The CDR3 runs 16 residues. The sequencing input was whole blood. The rearrangement joins TRBV11-2 to TRBJ2-1; tentatively, D is TRBD2 (5 bases). The clonotype originates from an adult who was a healthcare worker with PCR-confirmed SARS-CoV-2 infection or an uninfected control (not recorded which). The CDR3 DNA reads TGTGCCAGCAGCTACGGACTCCAAAGTGTTTACAATGAGCAGTTCTTC. Protein sequence: CASSYGLQSVYNEQFF.